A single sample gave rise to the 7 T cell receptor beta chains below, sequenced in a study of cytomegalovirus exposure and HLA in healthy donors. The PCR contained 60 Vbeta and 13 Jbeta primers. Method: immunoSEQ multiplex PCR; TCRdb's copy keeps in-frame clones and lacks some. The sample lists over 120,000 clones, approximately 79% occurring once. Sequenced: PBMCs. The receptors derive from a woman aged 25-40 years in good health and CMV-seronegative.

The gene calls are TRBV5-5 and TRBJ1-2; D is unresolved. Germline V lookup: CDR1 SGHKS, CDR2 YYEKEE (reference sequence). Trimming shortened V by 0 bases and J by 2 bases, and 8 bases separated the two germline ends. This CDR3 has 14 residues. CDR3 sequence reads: CASSLAYGNYGYTF. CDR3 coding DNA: TGTGCCAGCAGCTTGGCATACGGGAACTATGGCTACACCTTC.

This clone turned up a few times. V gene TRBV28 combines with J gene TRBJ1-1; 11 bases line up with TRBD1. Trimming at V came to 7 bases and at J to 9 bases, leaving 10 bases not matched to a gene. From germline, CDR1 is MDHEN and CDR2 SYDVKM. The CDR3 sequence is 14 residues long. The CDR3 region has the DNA TGTGCCAGCACCCCGCCAGGGACAGGGGGTCAAGCTTTCTTT. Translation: CASTPPGTGGQAFF.

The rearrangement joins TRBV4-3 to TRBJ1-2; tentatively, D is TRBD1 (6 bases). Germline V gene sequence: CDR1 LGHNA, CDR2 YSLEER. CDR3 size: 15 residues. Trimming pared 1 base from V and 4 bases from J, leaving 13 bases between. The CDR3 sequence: CASSQVGGAPYGYTF. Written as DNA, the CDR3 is TGCGCCAGCAGCCAAGTCGGGGGGGCTCCCTATGGCTACACCTTC.

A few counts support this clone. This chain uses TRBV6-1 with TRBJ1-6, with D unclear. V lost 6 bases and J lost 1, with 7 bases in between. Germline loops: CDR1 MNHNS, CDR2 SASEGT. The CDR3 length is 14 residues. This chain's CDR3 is CASSGRSYNSPLHF. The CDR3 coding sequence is TGTGCCAGCAGCGGGAGATCCTATAATTCACCCCTCCACTTT.

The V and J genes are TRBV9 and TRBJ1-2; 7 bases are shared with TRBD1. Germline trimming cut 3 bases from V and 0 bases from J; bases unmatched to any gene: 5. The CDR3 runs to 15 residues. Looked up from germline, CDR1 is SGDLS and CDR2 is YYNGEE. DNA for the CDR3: TGTGCCAGCAGCGATACGACAGGGACTAACTATGGCTACACCTTC. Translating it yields CASSDTTGTNYGYTF.

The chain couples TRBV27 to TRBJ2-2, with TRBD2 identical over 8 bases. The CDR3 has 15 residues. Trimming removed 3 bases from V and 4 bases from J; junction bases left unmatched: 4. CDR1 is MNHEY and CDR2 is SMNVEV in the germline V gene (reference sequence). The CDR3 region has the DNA TGTGCCAGCAGTTTTGTTGGACTAGCCACCGGGGAGCTGTTTTTT. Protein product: CASSFVGLATGELFF.

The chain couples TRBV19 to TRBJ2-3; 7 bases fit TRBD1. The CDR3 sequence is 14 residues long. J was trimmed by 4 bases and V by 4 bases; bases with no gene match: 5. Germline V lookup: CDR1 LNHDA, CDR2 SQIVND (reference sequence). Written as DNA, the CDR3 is TGTGCCAGTAGTAGAGGGACAGATTCAGATACGCAGTATTTT. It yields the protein CASSRGTDSDTQYF.